These T cell receptor beta chains were read from a single sample in a study of cytomegalovirus exposure and HLA in healthy donors. TCRdb keeps only in-frame clones here, not all; method: immunoSEQ multiplex PCR. Of about 150,000 clones listed, 78% are singletons. Sequenced: PBMCs. The source is a male donor in good health and CMV-seronegative. CDR3s include the opening cysteine and the closing phenylalanine or tryptophan.

V gene	J gene	CDR3 protein
TRBV19	TRBJ2-7	CASSIDGRGAVEQYF
TRBV30	TRBJ1-1	CAWSGDGRNTEAFF
TRBV10-3	TRBJ1-1	CAISHRDRENTEAFF
TRBV7-6	TRBJ2-5	CASSWGPPQETQYF
TRBV7-2	TRBJ2-3	CASSLPGTGGPDTQYF
TRBV5-1	TRBJ1-2	CASSTDRGLGVYTF
TRBV14	TRBJ1-4	CASSSTGIRREEKLFF
TRBV6-5	TRBJ2-1	CASSYSPQGARGEQFF
TRBV7-2	TRBJ1-2	CASSLQANYGYTF
TRBV5-6	TRBJ2-6	CASSYAGISGANVLTF
TRBV6-5	TRBJ1-1	CASSYSGQTEAFF
TRBV5-8	TRBJ2-3	CASSLALGSPDTQYF
TRBV14	TRBJ2-7	CASSPPGGLLYEQYF
TRBV2	TRBJ2-7	CASREGAAYEQYF
TRBV5-3	TRBJ2-1	CARTINLGQGTYNEQFF
TRBV13	TRBJ1-3	CASSSPGTGGLTIYF
TRBV27	TRBJ2-2	CASSSTLGEAGELFF
TRBV9	TRBJ1-2	CASSVALTGGNCGYTF
TRBV27	TRBJ2-1	CASSLVAGANEQFF
TRBV5-4	TRBJ2-3	CASSFGSGGTDTQYF
TRBV5-6	TRBJ2-3	CASSLAGGNTQYF
TRBV7-6	TRBJ2-1	CASSIGTGVFYEQFF
TRBV6-6	TRBJ2-2	CASSYGAGPGELFF
TRBV15	TRBJ2-3	CATSRSRRSTDTQYF
TRBV19	TRBJ1-6	CASSISQTRGSPLHF
TRBV4-2	TRBJ2-7	CASSQDVGSNYEQYF
TRBV19	TRBJ1-5	CASSAGGGYQPQHF
TRBV2	TRBJ2-3	CASRGSRDTQYF
TRBV5-6	TRBJ1-6	CASSWTGGDSPLHF
TRBV6-5	TRBJ1-5	CASSATGGPAQHF
TRBV11-2	TRBJ2-7	CASSLAGRNYEQYF
TRBV27	TRBJ2-3	CASSLSIGGLAGSNTQYF
TRBV7-9	TRBJ1-1	CASSLVGGAGEAFF
TRBV29-1	TRBJ2-7	CSVSGLAGPYEQYF
TRBV5-1	TRBJ2-7	CASSQTWGLAGYEQYF
TRBV4-2	TRBJ2-1	CASSQDWRANNEQFF
TRBV4-2	TRBJ2-3	CASSQESADTQYF
TRBV6-4	TRBJ1-2	CATHAPGAPGYTF
TRBV5-1	TRBJ1-2	CASSLPQMGSGGYTF
TRBV28	TRBJ1-5	CASIPAGQQPQHF
TRBV19	TRBJ1-1	CASSTGEGAFF
TRBV4-3	TRBJ1-1	CASSHFEAFF
TRBV29-1	TRBJ2-1	CSVGGEYNEQFF
TRBV19	TRBJ2-2	CASIPAGAMNTGELFF
TRBV7-9	TRBJ2-3	CASTLATGGTDTQYF
TRBV19	TRBJ1-6	CASKDRFGLNSPLHF
TRBV2	TRBJ2-1	CASRGQVYNEQFF
TRBV21-1	TRBJ2-3	CASSKGDSEDTQYF
TRBV25-1	NA	CASAGQYYEQYF
TRBV5-1	TRBJ2-7	CASSLEGAGQVFYEQYF
TRBV28	TRBJ2-7	CASSLRRTSGTYEQYF
TRBV4-1	TRBJ1-1	CASSRGRGSRDTEAFF
TRBV2	TRBJ2-7	CASRRFRESTYEQYF